The 6 T cell receptor beta chains given below trace back to one sample, sequenced in a study of cytomegalovirus exposure and HLA in healthy donors. The PCR contained 60 Vbeta and 13 Jbeta primers. Using immunoSEQ multiplex PCR, the repertoire was profiled, and TCRdb retains in-frame clones only, with some absent. The table includes a few hundred thousand clones, about 70% detected once. Sequenced input: PBMCs. These receptors all come from a woman in her 30s in good health and CMV-seronegative.

Only a few counts were recorded for this clone. This chain connects TRBV6-5 to TRBJ2-7; unclear D gene. CDR1 and CDR2 (germline): MNHEY, SVGAGI. Trimming left V 6 bases short and J 7 bases short, with 16 bases between. The CDR3 spans 13 residues. The CDR3 reads CASSRGIDGEQYF. DNA for the CDR3: TGTGCCAGCAGCCGAGGAATAGACGGGGAGCAGTACTTC.

The gene calls are TRBV5-1 and TRBJ2-1, with 7 positions matching TRBD2. This CDR3 has 14 residues. With 8 bases clipped from V and 3 bases from J, the junction kept 8 bases outside the gene matches. Germline V gene sequence: CDR1 SGHRS, CDR2 YFSETQ. CDR3 loop: CASQLAISYNEQFF. CDR3 DNA: TGCGCCAGTCAACTAGCGATAAGCTACAATGAGCAGTTCTTC.

Concerning this clone itself: The same CDR3 can be traced to other DNA sequences in this sample. This rearrangement joins TRBV4-1 to TRBJ2-3; D remains unclear. This CDR3 comprises 12 residues. Trimming removed 0 bases at V and 5 bases at J, with 3 bases between. Germline V gene sequence: CDR1 MGHRA, CDR2 YSYEKL. CDR3 nucleotides: TGCGCCAGCAGCCAAGATCTAGATACGCAGTATTTT. Protein product: CASSQDLDTQYF.

The J gene is TRBJ2-5, the V gene TRBV10-2; TRBD1 agrees at 8 bases. Germline V gene lookup returns CDR1 WSHSY and CDR2 SAAADI. The V gene end was trimmed by 7 bases and the J gene end by 4 bases; junction bases not matched to a gene: 8. The CDR3 loop spans 14 amino acids. The CDR3 here is CASKDREVGETQYF. CDR3 nucleotides: TGCGCCAGCAAGGACAGGGAGGTAGGAGAGACCCAGTACTTC.

This chain joins TRBV7-8 and TRBJ1-2; D gene ambiguous. CDR3 size: 11 residues. Trimming stripped 10 bases from V and 8 bases from J, with 14 bases between. Germline CDR1 reads SGHVS; CDR2 reads FQNEAQ. The CDR3 DNA follows: TGTGCCACCCGTGGCGGTGGGGGCTACACCTTC. It yields the protein CATRGGGGYTF.

The V gene is TRBV2, the J gene TRBJ2-1; the D is unclear. V was clipped by 5 bases and J by 11 bases, with 13 bases between them. Germline loops: CDR1 SNHLY, CDR2 FYNNEI. The CDR3 length is 12 residues. As DNA, the CDR3 is TGTGCCAGCAGTCCTTATTATGGGCAGCAGTTCTTC. It translates to CASSPYYGQQFF.